A single sample is the source of the 26 T cell receptor beta chains below, sequenced in a study of control samples from healthy donors and cancer patients. Sequencing used immunoSEQ multiplex PCR; TCRdb keeps in-frame clones, though not all of them. There are 98,000 or so clones in the sample; roughly three quarters occur only once, and about 10% lies in the top ten. Specimen: blood. The receptors come from a woman aged 25-40 years in good health.

J is TRBJ2-1 and V is TRBV21-1. TRBV21-1 is marked as a pseudogene. The CDR3 runs 16 residues. The DNA for the CDR3 is TGTGCCAGCAGCCCCCCCGGGACCGCACCCTACAATGAGCAGTTCTTC. Protein sequence: CASSPPGTAPYNEQFF.

This clone was counted only a few times. The V and J genes are TRBV6-2 or TRBV6-3 and TRBJ2-3; D is unclear. V lost 2 bases and J 11 bases, leaving 8 bases between the germline ends. CDR3 length equals 11 residues. Germline assignment: CDR1 MNHEY and CDR2 SVGEGT. The CDR3 sequence is CASSYDYGQYF. The CDR3 DNA follows: TGTGCCAGCAGTTACGATTATGGGCAGTATTTT.

This clone showed up just a few times. V usage is TRBV29-1 and J usage is TRBJ1-2; TRBD1 agrees at 7 bases. Germline CDR1 is SQVTM and CDR2 is ANQGSEA. With V trimmed by 6 bases and J by 7 bases, 8 bases remained unmatched. The CDR3 contains 12 residues. The CDR3 region is CSVATGRSGYTF. DNA for the CDR3: TGCAGCGTGGCGACAGGGAGGAGTGGCTACACCTTC.

This chain links TRBV2 with TRBJ1-1; possible D gene TRBD1, 5 bases. V was clipped by 9 bases and J by 1 base, with 12 bases between them. This CDR3 contains 13 residues. Germline CDR1 reads SNHLY; CDR2 reads FYNNEI. CDR3 in DNA: TGTGCCAGAGCGCTCAGGGCGAACACTGAAGCTTTCTTT. Translating it yields CARALRANTEAFF. Full variable domain (remainder filled in from reference TRBV2 and TRBJ1-1): EPEVTQTPSHQVTQMGQEVILRCVPISNHLYFYWYRQILGQKVEFLVSFYNNEISEKSEIFDDQFSVERPDGSNFTLKIRSTKLEDSAMYFCARALRANTEAFFGQGTRLTVV.

The V and J genes are TRBV2 and TRBJ2-6; TRBD1 might be the D (6 bases). Trimming cost V 6 bases and J 1 base, with 7 bases left between them. This CDR3 is 14 amino acids long. From germline, CDR1 is SNHLY and CDR2 FYNNEI. CDR3 residues: CASRQGSGANVLTF. CDR3 sequence (DNA): TGTGCCAGCAGACAGGGTTCTGGGGCCAACGTCCTGACTTTC.

This clone appeared a few times. The genes are TRBV3-1 (or the pseudogene TRBV3-2) and TRBJ1-1; the match to TRBD1 covers 8 bases. J was trimmed by 9 bases and V by 2 bases; bases with no gene match: 8. CDR1 LGHDT and CDR2 YNNKEL come from the germline V gene (reference sequence). CDR3 length equals 14 residues. The DNA for the CDR3 is TGTGCCAGCAGCCAATGGGCTCGGACAGGGAAAGCTTTCTTT. Amino acid sequence: CASSQWARTGKAFF.

This clone was recorded only once. The CDR3 region is CASAHGAGALHF. The CDR3 nucleotides are TGTGCCAGTGCTCATGGGGCGGGGGCCCTCCACTTT. The V gene is TRBV25-1, the J gene TRBJ1-6; a possible D gene is TRBD1 (5 bases). The germline V and J ends were trimmed by 9 bases and 14 bases, with 17 bases remaining between them. The CDR3 totals 12 residues. Germline values: CDR1 MGHDK, CDR2 SYGVNS.

V usage is TRBV29-1 and J usage is TRBJ2-7; 9 bases are a match to TRBD1. V trimming: 6 bases; J trimming: 1 base; junction bases outside the gene matches: 4. Germline assignment: CDR1 SQVTM and CDR2 ANQGSEA. This CDR3 region has 13 residues. CDR3 amino acids: CSVTGGRSYEQYF. CDR3 DNA: TGCAGCGTGACAGGGGGAAGGTCCTACGAGCAGTACTTC.

V usage is TRBV27 and J usage is TRBJ1-6; D uncertain. There are 19 residues in the CDR3. Trimming shortened V by 2 bases and J by 0 bases, and 17 bases separated the two germline ends. In germline, CDR1 is MNHEY, CDR2 SMNVEV (reference sequence). Here the CDR3 DNA reads TGTGCCAGCAGTTTACACGTAGCGACGGCGAGCTCCTATAATTCACCCCTCCACTTT. This translates into CASSLHVATASSYNSPLHF.

This sequence joins TRBV5-1 and TRBJ2-7; D gene ambiguous. Per germline, CDR1 SGHRS and CDR2 YFSETQ. The V and J ends lost 4 bases and 1 base respectively, with 9 bases between them. The CDR3 totals 13 residues. The CDR3 here is CASSPMSSYEQYF. The CDR3, as DNA: TGCGCCAGCAGCCCGATGTCGTCCTACGAGCAGTACTTC.

The rearrangement joins TRBV6-6 to TRBJ1-4; D not certain. The V gene lost 0 bases and the J gene lost 5 bases, with 10 bases spanning the gap. The V gene's germline CDR1 is MNHNY and CDR2 SVGAGI (reference sequence). The CDR3 sequence is 15 residues long. This chain's CDR3 is CASSYSNWVNEKLFF. The DNA for the CDR3 is TGTGCCAGCAGTTACTCGAACTGGGTGAATGAAAAACTGTTTTTT.

V usage is TRBV3-1 (or the pseudogene TRBV3-2) and J usage is TRBJ2-3, with TRBD2 as a possible D gene (6 bases). Between the trimmed V and J ends, which lost 4 bases and 8 bases, there was a span of 19 bases. Germline lookup yields CDR1 LGHDT and CDR2 YNNKEL (reference sequence). The CDR3 contains 15 residues. CDR3 in amino acids: CASSPRGPHGSTQYF. The CDR3 DNA reads as TGTGCCAGCAGCCCCCGAGGGCCACACGGGAGTACGCAGTATTTT.

The sample holds one count of this clone. The rearrangement uses TRBV10-3 and TRBJ2-3, with 10 positions matching TRBD1. The CDR3 length is 16 residues. V trimming: 6 bases; J trimming: 5 bases; junction bases outside the gene matches: 11. The germline V gene has CDR1 ENHRY and CDR2 SYGVKD. The CDR3 sequence: CAISPRQTGGGDTQYF. DNA for the CDR3: TGTGCCATCAGCCCGCGACAGACAGGGGGCGGAGATACGCAGTATTTT.

V gene TRBV7-9 combines with J gene TRBJ1-2; tentatively, D is TRBD1 (6 bases). Trimming cost V 1 base and J 3 bases, with 12 bases left between them. Per the germline V gene, CDR1 is SEHNR and CDR2 is FQNEAQ (reference sequence). CDR3 length: 15 amino acids. CDR3 amino acids: CASSLDTRGHYGYTF. In DNA form, the CDR3 reads TGTGCCAGCAGCTTAGACACCAGGGGTCACTATGGCTACACCTTC.

This chain connects TRBV5-4 to TRBJ2-3, with 8 bases aligning to TRBD2. In germline, CDR1 is SGHNT, CDR2 YYREEE (reference sequence). This CDR3 is 17 amino acids long. V trimming: 0 bases; J trimming: 3 bases; junction bases outside the gene matches: 9. CDR3 sequence reads: CASSLAYRGGRTDTQYF. CDR3 coding DNA: TGTGCCAGCAGCTTGGCCTATCGGGGGGGCCGAACAGATACGCAGTATTTT.

This chain connects TRBV5-6 to TRBJ2-2; D not certain. Germline V gives CDR1 SGHDT, CDR2 YYEEEE. V was clipped by 0 bases and J by 0 bases, with 9 bases between them. The CDR3 sequence is 16 residues long. CDR3 DNA: TGTGCCAGCAGCTTGGTTTGGACCCCGAACACCGGGGAGCTGTTTTTT. Translating gives CASSLVWTPNTGELFF. Based on the CDR3 plus reference TRBV5-6 and TRBJ2-2, the full variable domain is DAGVTQSPTHLIKTRGQQVTLRCSPKSGHDTVSWYQQALGQGPQFIFQYYEEEERQRGNFPDRFSGHQFPNYSSELNVNALLLGDSALYLCASSLVWTPNTGELFFGEGSRLTVL.

The chain is built from TRBV30 and TRBJ2-3; no clear D. This CDR3 is built from 10 residues. Germline values: CDR1 GTSNPN, CDR2 SVGIG (reference sequence). Trimming took 5 bases from V and 5 from J, leaving 5 bases between them. CDR3 protein: CAWLGDTQYF. The CDR3 region has the DNA TGTGCCTGGCTAGGAGATACGCAGTATTTT. The full variable domain, its missing parts supplied by reference TRBV30 and TRBJ2-3, is SQTIHQWPATLVQPVGSPLSLECTVEGTSNPNLYWYRQAAGRGLQLLFYSVGIGQISSEVPQNLSASRPQDRQFILSSKKLLLSDSGFYLCAWLGDTQYFGPGTRLTVL.

The CDR3 DNA reads TGTGCTAGTGCCCTTGACAGGGGGACGGAAGCTTTCTTT. Translation: CASALDRGTEAFF. The V call is TRBV12-5, the J call TRBJ1-1; TRBD1 aligns across 9 bases. J gave up 8 bases and V 7 bases, and 8 bases lay outside the gene matches. Germline CDR1 reads LGHNT; CDR2 reads FRNRAP. CDR3 length: 13 amino acids. The complete variable domain, with remaining parts taken from reference TRBV12-5 and TRBJ1-1, reads DARVTQTPRHKVTEMGQEVTMRCQPILGHNTVFWYRQTMMQGLELLAYFRNRAPLDDSGMPKDRFSAEMPDATLATLKIQPSEPRDSAVYFCASALDRGTEAFFGQGTRLTVV.

The gene calls are TRBV27 and TRBJ1-1; tentative D call: TRBD1 (6 bases). The CDR3 is 12 residues long. V lost 7 bases and J lost 7, with 13 bases in between. Germline V lookup: CDR1 MNHEY, CDR2 SMNVEV (reference sequence). DNA for the CDR3: TGTGCCAGCAAAGGAAGGGACAATGAAGCTTTCTTT. It translates to CASKGRDNEAFF.

This clone was picked up a small number of times. The chain links TRBV5-4 to TRBJ1-6; 9 bases are a match to TRBD1. V lost 4 bases to trimming and J lost 8 bases; unmatched junction nucleotides: 4. Per the germline V gene, CDR1 is SGHNT and CDR2 is YYREEE (reference sequence). The CDR3 totals 14 residues. This CDR3 reads CASSGGQGYSPLHF. The CDR3, as DNA: TGTGCCAGCAGCGGGGGACAGGGCTATTCACCCCTCCACTTT.

This rearrangement joins TRBV29-1 to TRBJ1-1; 8 positions match TRBD1. The CDR3 extends over 14 amino acids. CDR1 is SQVTM and CDR2 is ANQGSEA in the germline V gene. The trim removed 4 bases at V and 1 base at J, leaving 5 bases unmatched. As DNA, the CDR3 is TGCAGCGTTGCAGGGGACAGGAGGAACACTGAAGCTTTCTTT. This gives the protein CSVAGDRRNTEAFF.

The chain couples TRBV5-5 to TRBJ2-7; no definite D call. CDR3 length: 15 residues. Germline lookup yields CDR1 SGHKS and CDR2 YYEKEE (reference sequence). V was shortened by 0 bases and J by 4 bases, with 14 bases between the two germline ends. CDR3 residues: CASSLEVLNIYEQYF. CDR3 nucleotides: TGTGCCAGCAGCTTGGAGGTGTTAAACATTTACGAGCAGTACTTC.

The chain recombines TRBV2 with TRBJ1-2; D is unresolved. The CDR3 extends over 15 amino acids. Deletions cut 7 bases from V and 6 bases from J, with 21 bases between. CDR1 is SNHLY, CDR2 FYNNEI, per germline. The CDR3 DNA reads as TGTGCCAGCACTCTGAGCTACCGGGCCCTGGATGGCTACACCTTC. Translation: CASTLSYRALDGYTF.

This clone is a singleton in its sample. CDR3 residues: CASSQTGSLGELFF. The DNA for the CDR3 is TGTGCCAGCAGCCAGACAGGTTCTCTGGGGGAGCTGTTTTTT. The chain links TRBV13 to TRBJ2-2, with D perhaps TRBD1 (6 bases). The CDR3 extends over 14 amino acids. V lost 5 bases, J lost 8 bases, and 15 bases lay in between. Germline-derived CDR1 and CDR2 are PRHDT and FYEKMQ (reference sequence).

The chain combines TRBV27 with TRBJ1-6, with D unclear. Germline CDR1 and CDR2: MNHEY and SMNVEV (reference sequence). There are 15 residues in the CDR3. The ends were cut back, 5 bases at V and 0 bases at J, with 8 bases in the middle. DNA of the CDR3: TGTGCCAGCAGTAGCAGAAGCTCCTATAATTCACCCCTCCACTTT. Translated: CASSSRSSYNSPLHF.

This sequence joins TRBV3-1 (or the pseudogene TRBV3-2) and TRBJ2-7; 11 bases align to TRBD1. Germline V gene lookup returns CDR1 LGHDT and CDR2 YNNKEL (reference sequence). Trimming removed 4 bases from V and 6 bases from J; junction bases left unmatched: 5. The length of the CDR3 is 14 residues. CDR3: CASSPRTGGGEQYF. The CDR3 DNA reads as TGTGCCAGCAGCCCTCGGACAGGGGGCGGCGAGCAGTACTTC.